This TCR beta chain comes out of a study of blood T cell repertoires in COVID-19. Study at large: PBMCs, B-cell-depleted T cells, or T cells were the source of the cDNA or gDNA that made up the material.

As originally analysed: The assay estimated nucleated cells by amplifying reference gene primers. The repertoire was sequenced with immunoSEQ multiplex PCR; TCRdb's copy has only in-frame clones and lacks some. V and J calls and clone size come straight from that table; D and trimming were deduced from the DNA. The sample holds about 410,000 clones, about 90% seen once. Categorization into cohorts depended on clinical history that participants reported. Donors in Cohort 3 counted as recovered after two negative PCRs, clearance, or symptom resolution. This CDR3 has 16 amino acids. Germline lookup yields CDR1 MRHNA and CDR2 SNTAGT. Between the trimmed V and J ends, which lost 6 bases and 0 bases, there was a span of 15 bases.

This TCR was sampled from a man between 18 and 35 years old who had recovered from COVID-19. The chain employs TRBV6-4 and TRBJ1-3, with a weak D call TRBD1 (6 bases). Specimen: PBMCs or T cells enriched from blood (not recorded which). The CDR3 coding sequence is TGTGCCAGCAGGCTACCGGGACAAAGCTCTGGAAACACCATATATTTT. Its protein is CASRLPGQSSGNTIYF.